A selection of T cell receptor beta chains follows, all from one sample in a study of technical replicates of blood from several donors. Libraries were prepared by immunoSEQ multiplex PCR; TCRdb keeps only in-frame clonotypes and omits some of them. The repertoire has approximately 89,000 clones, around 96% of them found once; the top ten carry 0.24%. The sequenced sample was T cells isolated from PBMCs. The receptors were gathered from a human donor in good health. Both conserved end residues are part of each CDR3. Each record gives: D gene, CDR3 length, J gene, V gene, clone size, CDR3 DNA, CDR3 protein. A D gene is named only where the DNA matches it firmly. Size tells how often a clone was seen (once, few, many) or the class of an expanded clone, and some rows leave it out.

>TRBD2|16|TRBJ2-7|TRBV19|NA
TGTGCCAGTAGTATTGGAGGACTAGCGGGTTTATACGAGCAGTACTTC
CASSIGGLAGLYEQYF
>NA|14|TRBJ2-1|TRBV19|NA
TGTGCCAGTAGTTCGGGGGGCGTAATGAATGAGCAGTTCTTC
CASSSGGVMNEQFF
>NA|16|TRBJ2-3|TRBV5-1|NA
TGCGCCAGCAGCATAATACCTGGACAGTCCGGAGATACGCAGTATTTT
CASSIIPGQSGDTQYF
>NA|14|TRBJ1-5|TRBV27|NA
TGTGCCAGCAGTGGGCAGGGATTAAATCAGCCCCAGCATTTT
CASSGQGLNQPQHF
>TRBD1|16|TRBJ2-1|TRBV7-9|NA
TGTGCCAGCAGCTTATCTCCGGACAGGGGGGTTCGGGAGCAGTTCTTC
CASSLSPDRGVREQFF
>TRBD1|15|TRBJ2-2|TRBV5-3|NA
TGTGCCAGAAGCTTGGGACAGGGGAAGAAAGGGGAGCTGTTTTTT
CARSLGQGKKGELFF
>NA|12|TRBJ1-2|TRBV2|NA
TGTGCCAGCAGTGGGAGCTACTATGGCTACACCTTC
CASSGSYYGYTF
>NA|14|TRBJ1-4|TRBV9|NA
TGTGCCAGCAGCCCCTTTGGCAGTAATGAAAAACTGTTTTTT
CASSPFGSNEKLFF
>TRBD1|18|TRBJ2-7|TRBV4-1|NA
TGCGCCAGCAGCCGTCGTGATGGGACAGGGGGCTCTTCCTACGAGCAGTACTTC
CASSRRDGTGGSSYEQYF
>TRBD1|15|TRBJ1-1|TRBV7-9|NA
TGTGCCAGCAGCCTGGGGACAGTTAGGAACACTGAAGCTTTCTTT
CASSLGTVRNTEAFF
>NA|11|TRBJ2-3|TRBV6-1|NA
TGTGCCACCGAGATAACAGATACGCAGTATTTT
CATEITDTQYF
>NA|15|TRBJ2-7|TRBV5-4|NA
TGTGCCAGTCAACAGACTACACAGGGACCCTACGAGCAGTACTTC
CASQQTTQGPYEQYF
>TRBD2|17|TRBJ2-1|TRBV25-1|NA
TGTGCCAGCAGGAATTCTCCGGGGACTAGGGCCCCTGGGGAGCAGTTCTTC
CASRNSPGTRAPGEQFF
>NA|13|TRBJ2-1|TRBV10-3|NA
TGTGCCATCAATAACAGGGACCGAAATGAGCAGTTCTTC
CAINNRDRNEQFF
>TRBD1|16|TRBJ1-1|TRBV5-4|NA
TGTGCCAGCAGCTTGGCCCCGGGACAGGGAATGAGTGAAGCTTTCTTT
CASSLAPGQGMSEAFF
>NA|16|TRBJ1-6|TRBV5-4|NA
TGTGCCAGCAGCTTAGAAGGAGGCTCCTATAATTCACCCCTCCACTTT
CASSLEGGSYNSPLHF
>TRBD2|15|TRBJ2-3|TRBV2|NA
TGTGCCAGCAGTGGCGGGGGGGCCAATGGAGATACGCAGTATTTT
CASSGGGANGDTQYF
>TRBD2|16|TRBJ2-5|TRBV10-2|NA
TGCGCCAGCAGTGCACTAGCGGGAGGTGCGAGGGAGACCCAGTACTTC
CASSALAGGARETQYF
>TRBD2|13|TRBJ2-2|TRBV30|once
TGTGCCTGGAGTATTGGGGGGGCCGGGGAGCTGTTTTTT
CAWSIGGAGELFF
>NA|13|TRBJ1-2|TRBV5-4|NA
TGTGCCAGCAGCTTGGCCAGGGGACCGCGTTACACCTTC
CASSLARGPRYTF
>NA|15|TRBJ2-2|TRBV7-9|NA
TGTGCCAGCAGCTCAAGGAGCGGAGACACCGGGGAGCTGTTTTTT
CASSSRSGDTGELFF
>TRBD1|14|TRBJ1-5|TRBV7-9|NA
TGTGCCAGCAGCCGATCAGGGGGGAATCAGCCCCAGCATTTT
CASSRSGGNQPQHF